This is a list of T cell receptor beta chains from one sample in a study of T-cell reconstitution after alpha-beta-depleted transplantation in children. TCRdb re-called the PCR reads with MiXCR, one entry per CDR3 protein. The table includes 530,000 or so distinct CDR3 sequences, roughly 30% detected once. Specimen: PBMCs, collected before TCRalphabeta/CD19-depleted stem cell transplant. These receptor sequences come from a boy less than two years old with Wiskott-Aldrich syndrome, due to receive a stem cell transplant. Each CDR3 is given with its conserved first and last residue. Fields, in order: clone size, J gene, V gene, D gene, CDR3 DNA, CDR3 protein. A D gene is named only where the DNA matches it firmly. Expanded clones get a size class; other rows say once, few or many, or leave the size out.

clone_size: NA
j_call: TRBJ2-2
v_call: TRBV7-2
d_call: NA
cdr3_nt: TGTGCCAGCAGCCCACAGGGTCCCACCTGGGAGCTGTTTTTT
cdr3_aa: CASSPQGPTWELFF

clone_size: NA
j_call: TRBJ2-7
v_call: TRBV4-2
d_call: TRBD2
cdr3_nt: TGTGCCAGCAGCCAAGGAGGGGCTAGCGGGAAGTACGAGCAGTACTTC
cdr3_aa: CASSQGGASGKYEQYF

clone_size: few
j_call: TRBJ2-3
v_call: TRBV29-1
d_call: NA
cdr3_nt: TGCAGCGTTTTAGGGACAGATACGCAGTATTTT
cdr3_aa: CSVLGTDTQYF

clone_size: NA
j_call: TRBJ2-3
v_call: TRBV20-1
d_call: NA
cdr3_nt: TGCAGTGCCATAAACACAGATACGCAGTATTTT
cdr3_aa: CSAINTDTQYF

clone_size: NA
j_call: TRBJ2-7
v_call: TRBV10-3
d_call: NA
cdr3_nt: TGTGCCATCTCGGGCGGAGGCACCTACGAGCAGTACTTC
cdr3_aa: CAISGGGTYEQYF

clone_size: few
j_call: TRBJ1-1
v_call: TRBV29-1
d_call: NA
cdr3_nt: TGCAGCGTTGGGTCCACGGGAGACACTGAAGCTTTCTTT
cdr3_aa: CSVGSTGDTEAFF

clone_size: NA
j_call: TRBJ2-1
v_call: TRBV20-1
d_call: TRBD2
cdr3_nt: TGCAGTGCTACCCCCATAACTAGCGGGAGGGCCACTGAGCAGTTCTTC
cdr3_aa: CSATPITSGRATEQFF

clone_size: NA
j_call: TRBJ2-7
v_call: TRBV21-1
d_call: NA
cdr3_nt: TGTGCCAGCAGGATCCGGGACAGCCCCTACGAGCAGTACTTC
cdr3_aa: CASRIRDSPYEQYF

clone_size: NA
j_call: TRBJ2-7
v_call: TRBV12-3/TRBV12-4
d_call: TRBD2
cdr3_nt: TGTGCCAGCAGGGTTGGACTAGCGGGTTCATACGAGCAGTACTTC
cdr3_aa: CASRVGLAGSYEQYF

clone_size: few
j_call: TRBJ2-5
v_call: TRBV5-1
d_call: NA
cdr3_nt: TGCGCCAGCAGCTTGGCCGGTCACAACCAAGAGACCCAGTACTTC
cdr3_aa: CASSLAGHNQETQYF

clone_size: few
j_call: TRBJ2-3
v_call: TRBV10-3
d_call: NA
cdr3_nt: TGTGCCATCAGTACACACAAAGCGGGCACAGATACGCAGTATTTT
cdr3_aa: CAISTHKAGTDTQYF

clone_size: NA
j_call: TRBJ2-7
v_call: TRBV5-1
d_call: NA
cdr3_nt: TGCGCCAGCAGCTCCAAAATGGTCGGGGCCGTCCACGAGCAGTACTTC
cdr3_aa: CASSSKMVGAVHEQYF

clone_size: few
j_call: TRBJ2-7
v_call: TRBV5-1
d_call: TRBD2
cdr3_nt: TGCGCCAGCAGCTTGCGTGGCCGGGAGGTCTCCTACGAGCAGTACTTC
cdr3_aa: CASSLRGREVSYEQYF

clone_size: few
j_call: TRBJ1-2
v_call: TRBV4-2
d_call: NA
cdr3_nt: TGTGCCAGCAGCCAAGCGGAGGATAACTATGGCTACACCTTC
cdr3_aa: CASSQAEDNYGYTF

clone_size: NA
j_call: TRBJ1-5
v_call: TRBV21-1
d_call: NA
cdr3_nt: TGTGCCAGCAACCCGAGGACAGGGGAAAGTTGCAATCAGCCCCAGCATTTT
cdr3_aa: CASNPRTGESCNQPQHF

clone_size: many
j_call: TRBJ2-4
v_call: TRBV28
d_call: NA
cdr3_nt: TGTGCCAGCAGTAGAGGACAGTGGCAGTACTTC
cdr3_aa: CASSRGQWQYF

clone_size: NA
j_call: TRBJ2-1
v_call: TRBV5-1
d_call: TRBD1
cdr3_nt: TGCGCCAGCAGCTTGAGACAGGGGATAGGTGAGCAGTTCTTC
cdr3_aa: CASSLRQGIGEQFF

clone_size: NA
j_call: TRBJ2-2
v_call: TRBV7-6
d_call: NA
cdr3_nt: TGTGCCAGCAGCTTACCGACTTACAGGGACCTGAACACCGGGGAGCTGTTTTTT
cdr3_aa: CASSLPTYRDLNTGELFF

clone_size: few
j_call: TRBJ2-1
v_call: TRBV20-1
d_call: NA
cdr3_nt: TGCAGTGCTAGAGATTCGGACCGCCGGTCTGAGCAGTTCTTC
cdr3_aa: CSARDSDRRSEQFF

clone_size: few
j_call: TRBJ1-5
v_call: TRBV3-1
d_call: NA
cdr3_nt: TGTGCCAGCAGCCAAGCGAATAGCAATCAGCCCCAGCATTTT
cdr3_aa: CASSQANSNQPQHF

clone_size: NA
j_call: TRBJ2-3
v_call: TRBV29-1
d_call: NA
cdr3_nt: TGCAGCGTGAAAGGGCTAGTCACAGATACGCAGTATTTT
cdr3_aa: CSVKGLVTDTQYF

clone_size: NA
j_call: TRBJ2-5
v_call: TRBV5-1
d_call: TRBD1
cdr3_nt: TGCGCCAGCAGCTTGGCGGACAGGACGGAGACCCAGCACTTC
cdr3_aa: CASSLADRTETQHF

clone_size: NA
j_call: TRBJ2-1
v_call: TRBV5-1
d_call: TRBD2
cdr3_nt: TGCGCCAGCAGCTTGGTGGGCGGGAGAAACAATGAGCAGTTCTTC
cdr3_aa: CASSLVGGRNNEQFF

clone_size: NA
j_call: TRBJ1-2
v_call: TRBV29-1
d_call: NA
cdr3_nt: TGCAGCGCCATAGATAATAACTATGGCTACACCTTC
cdr3_aa: CSAIDNNYGYTF

clone_size: NA
j_call: TRBJ2-5
v_call: TRBV4-2
d_call: TRBD2
cdr3_nt: TGTGCCAGCAGCGAGATACTAGCGGGAGTAGAGACCCAGTACTTC
cdr3_aa: CASSEILAGVETQYF

clone_size: NA
j_call: TRBJ2-5
v_call: TRBV25-1
d_call: NA
cdr3_nt: TGTGCCAGCAGTGAATTTCTAGCCGAAGAGACCCAGTACTTC
cdr3_aa: CASSEFLAEETQYF

clone_size: NA
j_call: TRBJ1-5
v_call: TRBV7-2
d_call: NA
cdr3_nt: TGTGCCAGCAGCTCAGGTGGGGGGGCAGGTCAGCCCCAGCATTTT
cdr3_aa: CASSSGGGAGQPQHF

clone_size: NA
j_call: TRBJ2-7
v_call: TRBV2
d_call: NA
cdr3_nt: TGTGCCAGCAGTGCAGGGGCGATCTACGAGCAGTACTTC
cdr3_aa: CASSAGAIYEQYF

clone_size: NA
j_call: TRBJ2-7
v_call: TRBV29-1
d_call: NA
cdr3_nt: TGCAGCGCCCGGGGGGGGACAGGGAGCTCCTACGAGCAGTACTTC
cdr3_aa: CSARGGTGSSYEQYF

clone_size: few
j_call: TRBJ2-3
v_call: TRBV15
d_call: TRBD1
cdr3_nt: TGTGCCACCAGCAACTTGGACAGGGGAGGAGGTACGCAGTATTTT
cdr3_aa: CATSNLDRGGGTQYF

clone_size: few
j_call: TRBJ2-1
v_call: TRBV7-2
d_call: TRBD2
cdr3_nt: TGTGCCAGCAGCTTAGCTAATCCGGGACTAGCGAGCTACAATGAGCAGTTCTTC
cdr3_aa: CASSLANPGLASYNEQFF

clone_size: few
j_call: TRBJ1-1
v_call: TRBV10-3
d_call: NA
cdr3_nt: TGTGCCACCGTAAGAGGGAACACTGAAGCTTTCTTT
cdr3_aa: CATVRGNTEAFF

clone_size: NA
j_call: TRBJ1-1
v_call: TRBV11-2
d_call: NA
cdr3_nt: TGTGCCAGCAGCTTAGGGCGTCTCGGCCCGAACACTGAAGCTTTCTTT
cdr3_aa: CASSLGRLGPNTEAFF

clone_size: NA
j_call: TRBJ2-7
v_call: TRBV7-9
d_call: NA
cdr3_nt: TGTGCCAGCGCAGGACAAACGGTTGGGCACGAGCAGTACTTC
cdr3_aa: CASAGQTVGHEQYF

clone_size: NA
j_call: TRBJ2-3
v_call: TRBV12-3/TRBV12-4
d_call: TRBD2
cdr3_nt: TGTGCCAGCAGCGTTAGCGGGTCGCGCACAGATACGCAGTATTTT
cdr3_aa: CASSVSGSRTDTQYF

clone_size: few
j_call: TRBJ2-1
v_call: TRBV12-3/TRBV12-4
d_call: TRBD2
cdr3_nt: TGTGCCAGCAGTTTCCCCCCTCGACGGGAGGGCCGAAATGAGCAGTTCTTC
cdr3_aa: CASSFPPRREGRNEQFF

clone_size: few
j_call: TRBJ2-1
v_call: TRBV12-3/TRBV12-4
d_call: NA
cdr3_nt: TGTGCCAGCAGCCCCTTGGGGGCGGTTAAGCGGGTCTTC
cdr3_aa: CASSPLGAVKRVF

clone_size: NA
j_call: TRBJ2-3
v_call: TRBV6-5
d_call: NA
cdr3_nt: TGTGCCAGTCGGAGGGGTACAGATACGCAGTATTTT
cdr3_aa: CASRRGTDTQYF

clone_size: NA
j_call: TRBJ2-1
v_call: TRBV5-1
d_call: NA
cdr3_nt: TGCGCCAGCAGCTTGACCTCACACTCCTACAATGAGCAGTTCTTC
cdr3_aa: CASSLTSHSYNEQFF

clone_size: few
j_call: TRBJ2-2
v_call: TRBV4-1
d_call: TRBD1
cdr3_nt: TGCGCCAGCAGCCGATCCGGGACAGGGCTCGGGGAGCTGTTTTTT
cdr3_aa: CASSRSGTGLGELFF

clone_size: NA
j_call: TRBJ2-7
v_call: TRBV3-1
d_call: NA
cdr3_nt: TGTGCCAGCAGCCATCTGTTTTGGAAGTACCACGAGCAGTACTTC
cdr3_aa: CASSHLFWKYHEQYF

clone_size: few
j_call: TRBJ2-1
v_call: TRBV29-1
d_call: TRBD2
cdr3_nt: TGCAGCGCGGGGGGGAATGAGCAGTTCTTC
cdr3_aa: CSAGGNEQFF

clone_size: NA
j_call: TRBJ2-3
v_call: TRBV11-2
d_call: TRBD2
cdr3_nt: TGTGCCAGCAGCCTAATAGCGGGAGGGACTAGCACAGATACGCAGTATTTT
cdr3_aa: CASSLIAGGTSTDTQYF

clone_size: NA
j_call: TRBJ2-7
v_call: TRBV1
d_call: NA
cdr3_nt: TGCACCAGCAGCCAACACAGGGGGCCCTACGAGCAGTACTTC
cdr3_aa: CTSSQHRGPYEQYF

clone_size: few
j_call: TRBJ2-3
v_call: TRBV5-1
d_call: NA
cdr3_nt: TGCGCCAGCAGCTCGTTTGGGCTTCGGGTTACGCAGTATTTT
cdr3_aa: CASSSFGLRVTQYF

clone_size: NA
j_call: TRBJ1-5
v_call: TRBV12-3/TRBV12-4
d_call: TRBD1
cdr3_nt: TGTGCCAGCAGCTCGACAGGGGATCATCAGCCCCAGCATTTT
cdr3_aa: CASSSTGDHQPQHF

clone_size: NA
j_call: TRBJ2-1
v_call: TRBV7-2
d_call: TRBD1
cdr3_nt: TGTGCCAGCAGCCCACAGGGGAACCCCTACAATGAGCAGTTCTTC
cdr3_aa: CASSPQGNPYNEQFF

clone_size: once
j_call: TRBJ2-1
v_call: TRBV20-1
d_call: TRBD2
cdr3_nt: TGCAGACTGGGACTAGCGGGAGGGAATGAGCAGTTCTTC
cdr3_aa: CRLGLAGGNEQFF

clone_size: NA
j_call: TRBJ2-1
v_call: TRBV5-1
d_call: TRBD1
cdr3_nt: TGCGCCAGCAGCAGTCCGGGACAGGATTCCTACAATGAGCAGTTCTTC
cdr3_aa: CASSSPGQDSYNEQFF

clone_size: NA
j_call: TRBJ2-3
v_call: TRBV6-2/TRBV6-3
d_call: NA
cdr3_nt: TGTGCCAGCAGTTACTACGTAGGGGATACGCAGTATTTT
cdr3_aa: CASSYYVGDTQYF

clone_size: few
j_call: TRBJ2-2
v_call: TRBV20-1
d_call: NA
cdr3_nt: TGCAGTGCTCCCTTTGCCGGGGAGCTGTTTTTT
cdr3_aa: CSAPFAGELFF

clone_size: few
j_call: TRBJ1-1
v_call: TRBV5-1
d_call: NA
cdr3_nt: TGCGCCAGCAGCTTGGGAGGGAACCCGACTGAAGCTTTCTTT
cdr3_aa: CASSLGGNPTEAFF

clone_size: NA
j_call: TRBJ1-6
v_call: TRBV28
d_call: NA
cdr3_nt: TGTGCCAGCAGTTTTGTAATAGGGCGGACCCTCCACTTT
cdr3_aa: CASSFVIGRTLHF

clone_size: NA
j_call: TRBJ2-3
v_call: TRBV7-9
d_call: NA
cdr3_nt: TGTGCCAGCAGCTTAATTGCGGCAGAGACAGATACGCAGTATTTT
cdr3_aa: CASSLIAAETDTQYF

clone_size: few
j_call: TRBJ2-1
v_call: TRBV10-3
d_call: NA
cdr3_nt: TGTGCCATCAGTGTGCGGCCCAGCTCCTACAATGAGCAGTTCTTC
cdr3_aa: CAISVRPSSYNEQFF

clone_size: NA
j_call: TRBJ2-3
v_call: TRBV20-1
d_call: NA
cdr3_nt: TGCAGTGCCAATTTACCACAGGGTTATCGGACAGATACGCAGTATTTT
cdr3_aa: CSANLPQGYRTDTQYF

clone_size: few
j_call: TRBJ1-1
v_call: TRBV19
d_call: NA
cdr3_nt: TGTGCCAGTAGTAGACGGCTCTTGAACACTGAAGCTTTCTTT
cdr3_aa: CASSRRLLNTEAFF

clone_size: few
j_call: TRBJ2-1
v_call: TRBV20-1
d_call: NA
cdr3_nt: TGCAGTGCTAGACTGGAGGGAGGCTACAATGAGCAGTTCTTC
cdr3_aa: CSARLEGGYNEQFF

clone_size: NA
j_call: TRBJ2-7
v_call: TRBV20-1
d_call: TRBD2
cdr3_nt: TGCAGTGCTAGAGCGGGAGGTAACTCCTACGAGCATTACTTC
cdr3_aa: CSARAGGNSYEHYF

clone_size: NA
j_call: TRBJ2-2
v_call: TRBV5-1
d_call: TRBD1
cdr3_nt: TGCGCCAGCAGCTGGAGAACAGGGGGAACCGGGGAGCTGTTTTTT
cdr3_aa: CASSWRTGGTGELFF